The T cell receptor (beta chain) under discussion was sequenced for a study of STAT5B mutations in CD4+ large granular lymphocyte leukemia. Study in general: Among healthy donors, a particular HLA allele went with more CDR3 'QG' motifs.

This clone showed up just once. CDR3 size: 14 residues. Germline V lookup: CDR1 LNHDA, CDR2 SQIVND (reference sequence). V lost 7 bases, J lost 4 bases, and 7 bases stayed unmatched. In the original workflow: Productive clonotypes were detectable down to 2.59 x 10-5 frequency. Sequenced by immunoSEQ multiplex PCR; TCRdb stores in-frame clones only, minus some. That table is the source of V, J and clone size, and D and trimming were worked out from the DNA. The sample holds under 40,000 clones; 78% are singletons and the top ten take around 2.6%. Sequenced material: CD4+ T cells from blood buffy coats. This receptor was taken from a human donor in good health. This sequence joins TRBV19 and TRBJ1-3, with TRBD1 identical over 7 bases. The CDR3, as DNA: TGTGCCAGTAAAACTTCGACAGGGGGAAACACCATATATTTT. Translated: CASKTSTGGNTIYF.